The present entry profiles one TCR beta chain with its context. These data originate in a study of blood T cells in healthy people across ages. Primers used in a second PCR of about 7 to 11 cycles were a sample-barcoded 5' primer and a J-beta primer mix. One entry per CDR3 protein, called by TCRdb with MiXCR from the 5' RACE reads. The sample has 550,000 to 650,000 distinct CDR3 sequences; roughly a quarter are singletons. Trimming left V 2 bases short and J 3 bases short, with 7 bases between. This CDR3 comprises 13 residues. The V gene's germline CDR1 is MNHEY and CDR2 SVGAGI. A further study also used this sample, focusing on T cells of mothers and their children.

The receptor was isolated from a boy between 2 and 10 years old in good health. The chain is built from TRBV6-5 and TRBJ2-5; no clear D. Sequenced input: blood. CDR3 residues: CASSYGPKETQYF. The CDR3 DNA sequence: TGTGCCAGCAGTTACGGTCCAAAAGAGACCCAGTACTTC.